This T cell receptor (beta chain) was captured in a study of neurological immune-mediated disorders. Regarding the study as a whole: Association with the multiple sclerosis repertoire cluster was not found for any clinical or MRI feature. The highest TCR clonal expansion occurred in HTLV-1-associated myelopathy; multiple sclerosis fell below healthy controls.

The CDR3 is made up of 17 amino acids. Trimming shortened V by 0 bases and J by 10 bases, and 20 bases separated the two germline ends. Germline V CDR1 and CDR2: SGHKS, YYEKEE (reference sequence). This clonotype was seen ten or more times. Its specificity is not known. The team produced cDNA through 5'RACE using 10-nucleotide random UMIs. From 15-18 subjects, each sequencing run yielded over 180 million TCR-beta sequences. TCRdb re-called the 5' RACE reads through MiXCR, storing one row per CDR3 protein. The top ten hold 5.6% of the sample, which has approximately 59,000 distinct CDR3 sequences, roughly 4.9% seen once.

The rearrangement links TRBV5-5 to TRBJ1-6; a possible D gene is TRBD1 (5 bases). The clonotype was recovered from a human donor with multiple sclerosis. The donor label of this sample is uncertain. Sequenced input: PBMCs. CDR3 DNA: TGTGCCAGCAGCTTGGGGTACCCAGGGTCAGCGGTATCACCCCTCCACTTT. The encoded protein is CASSLGYPGSAVSPLHF.